A selection of T cell receptor beta chains follows, all from one sample in a study of blood T cell repertoires in COVID-19. TCRdb's table, derived via immunoSEQ multiplex PCR, lists solely in-frame clones and lacks some. Of approximately 250,000 clones in the sample, more than 75% were seen once. Sequencing was performed on peripheral blood. The receptor set was obtained from a woman older than 75 with COVID-19, enrolled during active disease. The CDR3 runs from the conserved cysteine through the conserved F or W. The D gene is left open where the match is weak.

CDR3: CSVPPTDCTGGINNSPLHF
D: TRBD1
V: TRBV29-1

CDR3: CASSPGTLSNQPQHF
D: .
V: TRBV11-2

CDR3: CASSYTGGNYGYTF
D: TRBD1
V: TRBV7-2

CDR3: CASSPRYEGDGYTF
D: .
V: TRBV6-5

CDR3: CASSPSEWYGYTF
D: .
V: TRBV9

CDR3: CASSSLTVGHTFF
D: .
V: TRBV5-1

CDR3: CASSLERPGNTIYF
D: .
V: TRBV5-6

CDR3: CASSMGGAGTNQPQHF
D: .
V: TRBV19

CDR3: CASSSDPGGRTGELFF
D: TRBD2
V: TRBV5-4

CDR3: CASSLGGLRGVYEQYF
D: TRBD2
V: TRBV7-9

CDR3: CSVEPSTAGEAFF
D: .
V: TRBV29-1

CDR3: CASSPGALFYEQYF
D: .
V: TRBV14

CDR3: CASSWAPASSGGNTIYF
D: .
V: TRBV5-1

CDR3: CASSLLGQGYNEQFF
D: TRBD1
V: TRBV7-9

CDR3: CASSLLGVAETQYF
D: .
V: TRBV7-6

CDR3: CASSSGGTNTEAFF
D: .
V: TRBV18

CDR3: CASTRQGWDYSNQPQHF
D: .
V: TRBV6-4

CDR3: CASSIGGGLDTEAFF
D: TRBD1
V: TRBV19

CDR3: CASSQKEGSSYNEQFF
D: .
V: TRBV4-1

CDR3: CASSLEQASSYNEQFF
D: .
V: TRBV4-1

CDR3: CASSDGGRVPPDTQYF
D: .
V: TRBV6-1

CDR3: CASRPGTSLSRDTQYF
D: TRBD2
V: TRBV28

CDR3: CASSRLAGGLSGANVLTF
D: .
V: TRBV12-1

CDR3: CASSWGLAESTGELFF
D: TRBD2
V: TRBV5-1

CDR3: CAWSVSGSKGMNTEAFF
D: .
V: TRBV30

CDR3: CASSRGTDSPLHF
D: TRBD1
V: TRBV7-9

CDR3: CASSVEQGRWDEQFF
D: TRBD1
V: TRBV9

CDR3: CASSQSNDRGTEAFF
D: TRBD1
V: TRBV23-1

CDR3: CASSLFGGPGETQYF
D: .
V: TRBV5-1

CDR3: CASLAGARGQFF
D: TRBD2
V: TRBV9

CDR3: CASSVDSRGSETFF
D: .
V: TRBV9

CDR3: CASSYVGTENTEAFF
D: TRBD1
V: TRBV6-5

CDR3: CASSSRGVWEGETQYF
D: TRBD2
V: TRBV5-6

CDR3: CASSTSGTANYGYTF
D: TRBD1
V: TRBV19

CDR3: CASSPGLFTEAFF
D: .
V: TRBV18

CDR3: CASSVGTGWTQETQYF
D: TRBD1
V: TRBV5-1

CDR3: CASTPLGGYGYTF
D: .
V: TRBV6-5

CDR3: CASSQPVARGQGHYGYTF
D: TRBD1
V: TRBV3-1/TRBV3-2

CDR3: CASSLDYNYGYTF
D: .
V: TRBV7-8

CDR3: CSITVVVEQFF
D: .
V: TRBV29-1

CDR3: CASRGSGGGTDTQYF
D: TRBD2
V: TRBV6-4

CDR3: CASSQDLTGLGYGYTF
D: TRBD1
V: TRBV4-2

CDR3: CASLKTGVNTEAFF
D: TRBD1
V: TRBV2

CDR3: CASSPGTSGGNTQYF
D: TRBD2
V: TRBV11-3